This T cell receptor (beta chain) stems from a study of OX40 agonist ivuxolimab in advanced cancers. Study in general: The mean age was approximately 56 years, ranging from 23 to 79, with 80% to 85% of participants male.

TCRdb keeps only in-frame clones here, not all; method: immunoSEQ multiplex PCR. The profile shows 70,000 or so clones, 88% of them singletons. Collection of blood occurred at baseline, at cycle 4 day 1, and at cycle 7 day 1. Study observations and caveats: More expanded clones were seen, on average, in CD8+ T cells than in CD4+.

Details on this clone: Its antigen remains unidentified.

The sample in question was CD4+ or CD8+ T cells sorted from blood, obtained in a trial of the OX40 agonist ivuxolimab. This clonotype was obtained from an adult with an advanced solid tumor such as melanoma, head and neck, liver or kidney cancer.

In DNA, the CDR3 is TGTGCCAGCTCTCCAGGGAAAGATCAGCCCCAGCATTTT. Residues: CASSPGKDQPQHF. The genes are TRBV18 and TRBJ1-5; D is perhaps TRBD1 (5 bases). This CDR3 contains 13 residues. From germline, CDR1 is KGHSH and CDR2 LQKENI. The germline V and J ends were trimmed by 6 bases and 5 bases, with 11 bases remaining between them.